The next 3 T cell receptor beta chains were all read from a single sample in a study of blood T cell repertoires in COVID-19. TCRdb's table, derived via immunoSEQ multiplex PCR, lists solely in-frame clones and lacks some. Seen here are approximately 200,000 clones, more than 75% observed once, and the top ten hold 15% to 20%. The material sequenced was peripheral blood. The receptor set was obtained from a person aged 65 to 79 with COVID-19, enrolled during active disease.

The J gene is TRBJ2-2, the V gene TRBV5-1, with D possibly TRBD2 on 5 matching bases. The germline V and J ends were trimmed by 4 bases and 3 bases, with 10 bases remaining between them. Germline values: CDR1 SGHRS, CDR2 YFSETQ. The CDR3 loop spans 14 amino acids. Here the CDR3 DNA reads TGCGCCAGCAGCCCGCTTAGCGACACCGGGGAGCTGTTTTTT. As protein: CASSPLSDTGELFF. Together with reference TRBV5-1 and TRBJ2-2, the CDR3 gives the full variable domain: KAGVTQTPRYLIKTRGQQVTLSCSPISGHRSVSWYQQTPGQGLQFLFEYFSETQRNKGNFPGRFSGRQFSNSRSEMNVSTLELGDSALYLCASSPLSDTGELFFGEGSRLTVL.

V usage is TRBV27 and J usage is TRBJ2-2; TRBD1 aligns across 9 bases. CDR3 length: 16 amino acids. The junction had 13 bases not matched to a gene; V was cut back by 8 bases and J by 6 bases. From germline, CDR1 is MNHEY and CDR2 SMNVEV (reference sequence). The CDR3: CASGPARQGGAGELFF. The CDR3 DNA is TGTGCCAGCGGCCCCGCACGACAGGGGGGTGCCGGGGAGCTGTTTTTT.

The CDR3 loop reads CASSPGDREYEQYF. The CDR3 DNA follows: TGTGCCAGCAGCCCGGGGGACAGGGAGTACGAGCAGTACTTC. This sequence joins TRBV7-9 and TRBJ2-7; 9 nucleotides agree with TRBD1. V was clipped by 5 bases and J by 4 bases; unmatched bases: 6. This CDR3 has 14 residues. In germline, CDR1 is SEHNR, CDR2 FQNEAQ (reference sequence).